Following are 9 T cell receptor beta chains from one sample sequenced in a study of patients and donors after allogeneic stem cell transplantation. TCRdb passed the RT-PCR reads through MiXCR, listing each CDR3 protein once. The sample records over 150,000 distinct CDR3 sequences, about 32% being singletons. The sample consisted of blood, either unsorted or a sorted T cell fraction (not recorded which). These receptors all stem from a human donor who was either an allogeneic HSCT recipient or a stem cell or donor lymphocyte infusion donor (not recorded which). It is not recorded whose cells these are; they may come from a transplant donor.

V gene TRBV9 combines with J gene TRBJ2-3; D assignment may be TRBD1 or TRBD2 (5 bases each). This CDR3 contains 15 residues. In germline, CDR1 is SGDLS, CDR2 YYNGEE. Trimming shortened V by 0 bases and J by 6 bases, and 14 bases separated the two germline ends. The CDR3 sequence is CASSVAGTDGDTQYF. The CDR3 nucleotides read TGTGCCAGCAGCGTAGCAGGGACGGACGGGGATACGCAGTATTTT. The complete variable domain, with remaining parts taken from reference TRBV9 and TRBJ2-3, reads DSGVTQTPKHLITATGQRVTLRCSPRSGDLSVYWYQQSLDQGLQFLIQYYNGEERAKGNILERFSAQQFPDLHSELNLSSLELGDSALYFCASSVAGTDGDTQYFGPGTRLTVL.

This chain joins TRBV6-6 and TRBJ1-2; D is possibly TRBD1 (5 bases). Per germline, CDR1 MNHNY and CDR2 SVGAGI (reference sequence). The CDR3 is 16 amino acids. The V and J ends lost 7 bases and 4 bases respectively, with 22 bases between them. Here the CDR3 reads CASTITQAWGPYGYTF. The CDR3 DNA sequence: TGTGCCAGCACCATTACGCAGGCCTGGGGCCCCTATGGCTACACCTTC.

This chain joins TRBV6-1 and TRBJ2-7; 7 bases agree with TRBD1. V dropped 7 bases and J dropped 5; count of bases not matched to a gene: 8. The CDR3 sequence is 13 residues long. Looked up from germline, CDR1 is MNHNS and CDR2 is SASEGT. CDR3 sequence: CASNQQGINEQYF. CDR3 DNA sequence: TGTGCCAGCAACCAACAGGGGATTAACGAGCAGTACTTC.

This clonotype was counted only a few times. Germline is not matched at one junction end, which may reflect a read error. The chain carries TRBV7-7 and TRBJ2-7; D might be TRBD1 or TRBD2, each matching 5 bases. Germline CDR1 reads SSHAT; CDR2 reads FNYEAQ (reference sequence). There are 15 residues in the CDR3. The CDR3 loop is CASSLAHGTDYEQYF. The CDR3 coding sequence is TGTGCTAGCAGCTTAGCTCACGGGACGGACTACGAGCAGTACTTC.

The V and J genes are TRBV10-1 and TRBJ2-7; D ambiguous. Germline CDR1 reads WNHNN; CDR2 reads SYGVQD (reference sequence). V was shortened by 4 bases and J by 4 bases, with 8 bases between the two germline ends. The CDR3 is 12 amino acids. The chain's CDR3 is CASSVSGYEQYF. In DNA form, the CDR3 reads TGCGCCAGCAGTGTCTCCGGTTACGAGCAGTACTTC.

This clonotype was seen a few times. Mismatch with germline at one junction end may stem from a read error. V is TRBV7-9 and J is TRBJ2-3; D may match TRBD1 or TRBD2 (5 bases each). Germline assignment: CDR1 SEHNR and CDR2 FQNEAQ (reference sequence). The length of the CDR3 is 11 residues. The CDR3 here is CASSLPTGLRF. CDR3 coding DNA: TGTGCCAGCAGCTTACCAACAGGACTCCGTTTT.

This rearrangement joins TRBV15 to TRBJ2-2; 7 nucleotides agree with TRBD2. Looked up from germline, CDR1 is LNHNV and CDR2 is YYDKDF (reference sequence). V was clipped by 0 bases and J by 3 bases; unmatched bases: 4. This CDR3 contains 16 residues. The CDR3 DNA reads TGTGCCACCAGCAGAGAAGCTAGCGGTTACACCGGGGAGCTGTTTTTT. Encoded protein: CATSREASGYTGELFF. The full variable domain, completed using reference TRBV15 and TRBJ2-2, is DAMVIQNPRYQVTQFGKPVTLSCSQTLNHNVMYWYQQKSSQAPKLLFHYYDKDFNNEADTPDNFQSRRPNTSFCFLDIRSPGLGDTAMYLCATSREASGYTGELFFGEGSRLTVL.

The J gene is TRBJ1-6, the V gene TRBV6-5; no clear D. The V end lost 0 bases, the J end lost 7 bases, and 13 bases lay between the germline ends. This CDR3 has 16 amino acids. Germline V lookup: CDR1 MNHEY, CDR2 SVGAGI. The CDR3 is CASSYSPRQGNSPLHF. For the CDR3, the DNA is TGTGCCAGCAGTTACTCGCCCAGGCAAGGAAATTCACCCCTCCACTTT.

The J gene is TRBJ2-1, the V gene TRBV29-1; D is unclear. Germline values: CDR1 SQVTM, CDR2 ANQGSEA. CDR3 length: 13 residues. The ends were cut back, 6 bases at V and 1 base at J, with 10 bases in the middle. The CDR3 loop is CSVDGGSYNEQFF. The CDR3 region has the DNA TGCAGCGTCGACGGTGGGTCCTACAATGAGCAGTTCTTC.